Reported below is one TCR beta chain. The record originates from a study of T cell changes during pregnancy in multiple sclerosis. The CDR3 loop spans 14 amino acids. Germline CDR1 is MDHEN and CDR2 is SYDVKM. The V end lost 0 bases, the J end lost 3 bases, and 9 bases lay between the germline ends. The method was immunoSEQ multiplex PCR; TCRdb's version includes in-frame clones alone and lacks a portion of them. The top ten clones hold 1.5% of a sample with 65,000 to 80,000 clones, about nine tenths of them seen once. The TCR comes from a female donor with multiple sclerosis, enrolled in a pregnancy study. The sequencing used peripheral blood, collected in the third trimester of pregnancy. The V and J genes are TRBV28 and TRBJ2-7, with D perhaps matching TRBD2 (5 bases). The CDR3 DNA is TGTGCCAGCAGTTTATGGGGAGTAAGCTACGAGCAGTACTTC. Translating gives CASSLWGVSYEQYF.